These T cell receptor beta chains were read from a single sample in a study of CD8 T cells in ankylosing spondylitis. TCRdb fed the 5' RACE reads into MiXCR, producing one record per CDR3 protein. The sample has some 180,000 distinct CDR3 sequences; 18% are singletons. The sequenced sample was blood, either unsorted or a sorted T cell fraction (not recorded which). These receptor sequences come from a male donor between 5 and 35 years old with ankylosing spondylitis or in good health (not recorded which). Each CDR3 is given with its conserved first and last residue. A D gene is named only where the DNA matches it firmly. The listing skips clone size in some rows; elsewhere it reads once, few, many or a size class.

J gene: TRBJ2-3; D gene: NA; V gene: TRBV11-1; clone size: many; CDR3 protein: CASSWGDTQYF; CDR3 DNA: TGTGCCAGCAGCTGGGGGGATACGCAGTATTTT
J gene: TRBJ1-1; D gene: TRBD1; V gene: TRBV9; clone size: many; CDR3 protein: CASSEGTANAEAFF; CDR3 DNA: TGTGCCAGCAGCGAAGGGACAGCTAACGCTGAAGCTTTCTTT
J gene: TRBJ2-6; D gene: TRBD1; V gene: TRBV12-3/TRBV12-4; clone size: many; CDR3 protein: CASSPRDRGSGANVLTF; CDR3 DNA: TGTGCCAGCAGTCCTCGGGACAGGGGCTCTGGGGCCAACGTCCTGACTTTC
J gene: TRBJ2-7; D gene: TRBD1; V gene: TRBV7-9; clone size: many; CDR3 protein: CASSLDPGQPPYEQYF; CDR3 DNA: TGTGCCAGCAGCTTAGACCCGGGACAGCCTCCCTACGAGCAGTACTTC
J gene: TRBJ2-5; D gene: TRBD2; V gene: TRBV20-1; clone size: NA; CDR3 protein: CSVPGVAGGQETQYF; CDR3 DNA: TGCAGTGTCCCGGGTGTAGCGGGAGGTCAAGAGACCCAGTACTTC
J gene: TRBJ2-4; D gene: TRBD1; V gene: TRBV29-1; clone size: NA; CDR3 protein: CSVEEPYRGDIQYF; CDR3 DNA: TGCAGCGTTGAAGAGCCCTACAGGGGGGACATTCAGTACTTC
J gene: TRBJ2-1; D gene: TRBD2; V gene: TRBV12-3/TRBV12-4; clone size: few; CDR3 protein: CASSPSGSSSYNEQFF; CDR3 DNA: TGTGCCAGCAGTCCTAGCGGGTCAAGCTCCTACAATGAGCAGTTCTTC
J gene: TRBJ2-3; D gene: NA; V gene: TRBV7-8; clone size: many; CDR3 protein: CASGGGRLHTDTQYF; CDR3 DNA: TGTGCCTCCGGAGGTGGTCGACTCCACACAGATACGCAGTATTTT
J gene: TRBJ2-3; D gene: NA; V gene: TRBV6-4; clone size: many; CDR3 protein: CASSDEVIGPDTQYF; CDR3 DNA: TGTGCCAGCAGTGATGAGGTGATAGGGCCAGATACGCAGTATTTT
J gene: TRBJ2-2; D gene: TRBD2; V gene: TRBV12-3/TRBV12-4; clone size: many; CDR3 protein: CASSLDAGAVTGELFF; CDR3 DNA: TGTGCCAGCAGTTTAGATGCGGGAGCTGTCACCGGGGAGCTGTTTTTT
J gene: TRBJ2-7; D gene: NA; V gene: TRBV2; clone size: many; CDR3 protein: CASSGLEYEQYF; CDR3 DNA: TGTGCCAGCAGCGGTCTGGAGTACGAGCAGTACTTC
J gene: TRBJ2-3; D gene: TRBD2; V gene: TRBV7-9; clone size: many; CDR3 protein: CASSSGLAETDTQYF; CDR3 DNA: TGTGCCAGCAGCTCGGGACTAGCGGAGACAGATACGCAGTATTTT
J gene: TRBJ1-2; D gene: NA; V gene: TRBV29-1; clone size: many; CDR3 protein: CSVEDPPSNYGYTF; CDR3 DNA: TGCAGCGTTGAAGATCCCCCCTCTAACTATGGCTACACCTTC
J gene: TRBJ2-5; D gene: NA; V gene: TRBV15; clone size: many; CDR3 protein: CATSRVRGETQYF; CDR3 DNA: TGTGCCACCAGCAGAGTCAGGGGAGAGACCCAGTACTTC
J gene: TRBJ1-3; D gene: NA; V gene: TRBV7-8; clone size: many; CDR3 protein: CASSTGILAGNTIYF; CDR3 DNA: TGTGCCAGCAGTACAGGGATTCTAGCTGGAAACACCATATATTTT
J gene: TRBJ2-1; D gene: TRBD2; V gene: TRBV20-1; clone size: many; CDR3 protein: CSALFQPGLANEQFF; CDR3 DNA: TGCAGTGCTCTATTTCAACCGGGACTAGCGAATGAGCAGTTCTTC
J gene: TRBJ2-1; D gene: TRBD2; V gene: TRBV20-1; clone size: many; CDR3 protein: CSALSGRAYNEQFF; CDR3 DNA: TGCAGTGCTCTTAGCGGGAGGGCCTACAATGAGCAGTTCTTC
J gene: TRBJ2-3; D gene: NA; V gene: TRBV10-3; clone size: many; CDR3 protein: CAINGESTDTQYF; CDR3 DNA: TGTGCCATCAACGGGGAGAGCACAGATACGCAGTATTTT
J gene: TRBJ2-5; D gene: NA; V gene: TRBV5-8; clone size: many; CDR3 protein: CASSLSPQETQYF; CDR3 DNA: TGTGCCAGCAGCTTGTCTCCCCAAGAGACCCAGTACTTC
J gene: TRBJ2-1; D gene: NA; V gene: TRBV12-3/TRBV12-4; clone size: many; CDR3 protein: CASSFVDRRNEQFF; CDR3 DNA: TGTGCCAGCAGTTTTGTGGACAGACGAAATGAGCAGTTCTTC
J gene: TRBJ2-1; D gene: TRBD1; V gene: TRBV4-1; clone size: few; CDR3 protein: CASSGVGTGGNEQFF; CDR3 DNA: TGCGCCAGCAGCGGAGTCGGGACAGGGGGCAATGAGCAGTTCTTC
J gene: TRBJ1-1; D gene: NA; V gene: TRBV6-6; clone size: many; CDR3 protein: CASSYTKGRGAGTEAFF; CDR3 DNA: TGTGCCAGCAGTTACACGAAGGGACGGGGGGCTGGTACTGAAGCTTTCTTT
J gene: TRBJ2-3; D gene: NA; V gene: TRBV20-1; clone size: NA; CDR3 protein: CSARDGVGTDTQYF; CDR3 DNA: TGCAGTGCTAGAGACGGGGTCGGGACAGATACGCAGTATTTT
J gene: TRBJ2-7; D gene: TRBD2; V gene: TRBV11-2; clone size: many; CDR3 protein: CASSSLAGEGEQYF; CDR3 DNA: TGTGCCAGCAGCTCATTAGCGGGAGAGGGCGAGCAGTACTTC
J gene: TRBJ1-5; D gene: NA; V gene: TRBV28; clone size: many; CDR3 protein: CASSEPNSNSNQPQHF; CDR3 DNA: TGTGCCAGCAGCGAACCTAACAGTAATAGCAATCAGCCCCAGCATTTT
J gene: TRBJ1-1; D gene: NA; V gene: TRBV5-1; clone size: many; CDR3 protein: CASSLKGLGTEAFF; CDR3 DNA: TGCGCCAGCAGCTTAAAGGGTTTGGGCACTGAAGCTTTCTTT
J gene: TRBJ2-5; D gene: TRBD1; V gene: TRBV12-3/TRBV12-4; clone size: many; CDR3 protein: CASSPGDRASQETQYF; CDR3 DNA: TGTGCCAGCAGTCCGGGGGACAGGGCAAGTCAAGAGACCCAGTACTTC
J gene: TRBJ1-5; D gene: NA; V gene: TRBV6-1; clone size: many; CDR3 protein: CASRGGYGNQPQHF; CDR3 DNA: TGTGCCAGCAGGGGAGGGTACGGCAATCAGCCCCAGCATTTT
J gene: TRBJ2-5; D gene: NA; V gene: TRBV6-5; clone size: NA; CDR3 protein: CATTNAAAETQYF; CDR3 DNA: TGTGCCACTACGAATGCTGCGGCGGAGACCCAGTACTTC
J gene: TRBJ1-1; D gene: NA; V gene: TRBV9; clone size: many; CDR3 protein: CASSVTGLGTEAFF; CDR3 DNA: TGTGCCAGCAGCGTTACAGGGTTGGGGACTGAAGCTTTCTTT
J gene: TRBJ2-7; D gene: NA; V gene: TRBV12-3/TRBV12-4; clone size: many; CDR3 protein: CASGSARGLTYEQYF; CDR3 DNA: TGTGCCAGTGGGTCTGCGCGGGGACTTACCTACGAGCAGTACTTC
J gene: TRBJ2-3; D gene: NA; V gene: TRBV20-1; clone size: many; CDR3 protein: CSARNLAGTYVDTQYF; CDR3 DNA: TGCAGTGCCCGGAATCTCGCGGGGACATATGTTGATACGCAGTATTTT
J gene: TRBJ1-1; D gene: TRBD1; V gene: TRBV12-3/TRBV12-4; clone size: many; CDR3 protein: CASCKGQAEAFF; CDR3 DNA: TGTGCCAGCTGCAAAGGACAGGCTGAAGCTTTCTTT
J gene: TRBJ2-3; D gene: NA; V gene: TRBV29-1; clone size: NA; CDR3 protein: CSLGQGRTDTQYF; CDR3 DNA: TGCAGCCTAGGTCAGGGTCGCACAGATACGCAGTATTTT
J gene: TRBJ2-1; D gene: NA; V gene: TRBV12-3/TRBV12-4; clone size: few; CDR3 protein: CASSLSGEYNEQFF; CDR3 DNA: TGTGCCAGCAGTTTAAGCGGAGAATACAATGAGCAGTTCTTC